This is a list of T cell receptor beta chains from one sample in a study of Ad26.COV2.S vaccination and SARS-CoV-2 variants. TCRdb keeps only in-frame clones here, not all; method: immunoSEQ multiplex PCR. The repertoire consists of hundreds of thousands of clones, with roughly nine tenths occurring once and the leading ten covering approximately 2.5%. Sequenced material: peripheral blood, taken in a trial of Ad26.COV2.S vaccine versus placebo. The origin of the receptors is a person between 18 and 65 years old who received the Ad26.COV2.S COVID-19 vaccine or a placebo. The CDR3 runs from the conserved cysteine through the conserved F or W. A D gene is named only where the DNA matches it firmly. Clone sizes are given selectively: once, few, many, or a class where the clone is expanded.

V gene	D gene	clone size	J gene	CDR3 DNA	CDR3 protein
TRBV2	TRBD2	-	TRBJ2-1	TGTGCCAGTACGACTAGCGGGAGGTACAATGAGCAGTTCTTC	CASTTSGRYNEQFF
TRBV4-1	TRBD2	-	TRBJ2-5	TGCGCCAGCAGCTCCACTAGCGGGGGCGCGAAGACCCAGTACTTC	CASSSTSGGAKTQYF
TRBV4-2	TRBD2	-	TRBJ2-1	TGTGCCAGCAGCCAAGAATTGGCGGGAGGGTCTGTCGAGCAGTTCTTC	CASSQELAGGSVEQFF
TRBV18	-	-	TRBJ2-1	TGTGCCAGCTCACCAACAGGGACTTACAATGAGCAGTTCTTC	CASSPTGTYNEQFF
TRBV15	-	-	TRBJ2-7	TGTGCCACCAGCAGTTCCGGGACTGTTCTTTACGAGCAGTACTTC	CATSSSGTVLYEQYF
TRBV19	TRBD1	few	TRBJ2-3	TGTGCCAGCCGGGGACAGGGCAAAAACACAGATACGCAGTATTTT	CASRGQGKNTDTQYF
TRBV7-2	TRBD1	once	TRBJ1-5	TGTGCCAGCAGCTTTGGGACAGGGGGGAATCAGCCCCAGCATTTT	CASSFGTGGNQPQHF
TRBV20-1	-	-	TRBJ1-2	TGCAGTGCTTCTCACTATGGCTACACCTTC	CSASHYGYTF
TRBV11-3	-	once	TRBJ2-5	TGTGCCAGCAGCTCGGGACCGAACAAAGAGACCCAGTACTTC	CASSSGPNKETQYF
TRBV12-5	-	-	TRBJ1-6	TGTGCTAGTGGTATCCCGGAAAGAGACGGAAATAATTCACCCCTCCACTTT	CASGIPERDGNNSPLHF
TRBV7-2	TRBD2	-	TRBJ2-3	TGTGCCAGCAGCTTCGGGGGGGACGGTACGCAGTATTTT	CASSFGGDGTQYF
TRBV5-1	TRBD1	-	TRBJ1-4	TGCGCCAGCAGCTGGGGGGACAGGGACGCTGAAAAACTGTTTTTT	CASSWGDRDAEKLFF
TRBV18	TRBD1	-	TRBJ2-1	TGTGCCAGCTCACTGGGGACAGAGGAGACCCAGTTCTTC	CASSLGTEETQFF
TRBV18	-	-	TRBJ1-1	TGTGCCAGCTCACCACCGCCGGAGACGAACACTGAAGCTTTCTTT	CASSPPPETNTEAFF
TRBV13	TRBD1	once	TRBJ1-1	TGTGCCAGCAGCTTAGGCAGGATTCACAGGGGGGACACTGAAGCTTTCTTT	CASSLGRIHRGDTEAFF
TRBV4-3	TRBD2	-	TRBJ2-3	TGCGCCAGCAGCCAAGAAGTAGCGGGATTCACAGATACGCAGTATTTT	CASSQEVAGFTDTQYF
TRBV5-5	-	once	TRBJ2-1	TGTGCCAGCAGCTTGCCAGGCCGCCTAAACAATGAGCAGTTCTTC	CASSLPGRLNNEQFF
TRBV7-2	TRBD2	-	TRBJ2-5	TGTGCCAGCAGCTTCAGCGGGGGTTTGAAGACCCAGTACTTC	CASSFSGGLKTQYF
TRBV9	-	once	TRBJ1-4	TGTGCCAGCAGCGTAGCTGAGGGGGGATCTAATGAAAAACTGTTTTTT	CASSVAEGGSNEKLFF
TRBV7-3	TRBD2	-	TRBJ2-3	TGTGCCAGCAGCCCTAGCGGGGACATCACAGATACGCAGTATTTT	CASSPSGDITDTQYF
TRBV7-9	TRBD1	-	TRBJ1-4	TGTGCCAGCAGCTTAGCCGGGACAGGGGGTGAAAAACTGTTTTTT	CASSLAGTGGEKLFF
TRBV7-9	-	-	TRBJ2-1	TGTGCCAGCAGCTCAGGGTTGAACAATGAGCAGTTCTTC	CASSSGLNNEQFF
TRBV9	TRBD2	-	TRBJ2-5	TGTGCCAGCAGCCCCACGGGACTAGTAGAGACCCAGTACTTC	CASSPTGLVETQYF
TRBV4-2	-	-	TRBJ1-6	TGTGCCAGCAGCCTCGACAGACAGAATTCACCCCTCCACTTT	CASSLDRQNSPLHF
TRBV15	-	-	TRBJ2-3	TGTGCCACCAGCACCATTTGGGGCGCGTATACGCAGTATTTT	CATSTIWGAYTQYF
TRBV3-1/TRBV3-2	-	-	TRBJ2-5	TGTGCCAGCAGTCACCCAGGGGTGCCTGGGGAGACCCAGTACTTC	CASSHPGVPGETQYF
TRBV28	-	-	TRBJ2-3	TGTGCCAGCAGTTTGTCGCAGGTGACAACGCAGTATTTT	CASSLSQVTTQYF
TRBV7-2	-	-	TRBJ2-1	TGTGCCAGCAGCCCGGCGGGGGCCGGCCGACTAGGCGAGCAGTTCTTC	CASSPAGAGRLGEQFF
TRBV19	-	-	TRBJ1-1	TGTGCCAGTAGTCCCGGGGGTACGCAAGCTTTCTTT	CASSPGGTQAFF
TRBV9	-	-	TRBJ1-4	TGTGCCAGCAGCGTAGGGCCCAGGGTGGGTGAAAAACTGTTTTTT	CASSVGPRVGEKLFF
TRBV13	TRBD2	-	TRBJ2-1	TGTGCCAGCAGCATTTTAGCGGGGGGGTCCTACAATGAGCAGTTCTTC	CASSILAGGSYNEQFF
TRBV24-1	-	-	TRBJ2-1	TGTGCCACCAGTGATTTGTATGGGGGCCAGGTTGAGCAGTTCTTC	CATSDLYGGQVEQFF
TRBV11-1	-	once	TRBJ2-7	TGTGCCAGCAGCCCCACAGGTCGAAGCTCCTACGAGCAGTACTTC	CASSPTGRSSYEQYF
TRBV27	-	-	TRBJ2-2	TGTGCCAGCAAAGGCCAGACAGGGAACACCGGGGAGCTGTTTTTT	CASKGQTGNTGELFF
TRBV7-2	TRBD2	-	TRBJ2-3	TGTGCCAGCAGCTTACACCTCGCGACTAGCGGGGGCACAGATACGCAGTATTTT	CASSLHLATSGGTDTQYF
TRBV5-1	TRBD1	-	TRBJ1-3	TGCGCCAGCAGCGCCTGGACAGGGGGGCTCTCTGGAAACACCATATATTTT	CASSAWTGGLSGNTIYF
TRBV5-1	-	-	TRBJ2-1	TGCGCCAGCAGCACCGGTCCAGGATCCTTAGGCGATGAGCAGTTCTTC	CASSTGPGSLGDEQFF
TRBV28	-	-	TRBJ1-2	TGTGCCAGCAATCTGGCAGGGTCGGGCGGCTACACCTTC	CASNLAGSGGYTF
TRBV4-2	TRBD1	few	TRBJ1-5	TGTGCCAGCAGCCAAGATCCCCAGGGGGATCAGCCCCAGCATTTT	CASSQDPQGDQPQHF
TRBV5-1	-	-	TRBJ1-4	TGCGCCAGCAGCAGCCTGGGGGGGCCGGGGGTGGGGGCGCCTATCGGCGATGAAAAACTGTTTTTT	CASSSLGGPGVGAPIGDEKLFF
TRBV5-1	-	-	TRBJ1-4	TGCGCCAGCAGCGGCCCCGGAGAAAAACTGTTTTTT	CASSGPGEKLFF
TRBV7-2	TRBD2	-	TRBJ2-1	TGTGCCAGCAGCTCCGCCGGGACTAGCGGGAGAGGGTCCTACAATGAGCAGTTCTTC	CASSSAGTSGRGSYNEQFF
TRBV23-1	-	-	TRBJ2-2	TGCGCCAGCAGTCAATCGAGAGTGGGGAGTGGTACTAGGGAGCTGTTTTTT	CASSQSRVGSGTRELFF